Listed here is a single T cell receptor beta chain. No antigen is known for it. A second roughly 7 to 11 cycle PCR used barcoded and J-beta primers. TCRdb independently ran MiXCR on the 5' RACE reads; one entry per CDR3 protein. The sample has 600,000 to 800,000 distinct CDR3 sequences, more than 45% seen once. Per-sample PBMC isolation yielded at least 6.5 million cells. This entry is derived from a study of blood T cells in healthy people across ages. For the study at large: Roughly one uniquely barcoded beta molecule per two T cells was captured.

Trimming removed 5 bases at V and 5 bases at J, with 12 bases between. The CDR3 has 14 residues. Germline values: CDR1 MNHNS, CDR2 SASEGT. Study-level findings and limits: Among long-lived donors, naive CD4+ cells were more numerous and diversity higher than in aged donors. Since the PBMCs were unsorted, naive and antigen-experienced cells could not be conclusively compared.

This receptor was identified in an elderly woman in good health. The sequenced sample consisted of blood. This rearrangement joins TRBV6-1 to TRBJ2-2; D is ambiguous. Here the CDR3 reads CASSTGLRTGELFF. CDR3 DNA sequence: TGTGCCAGCAGTACCGGCCTCAGGACCGGGGAGCTGTTTTTT.